This TCR beta chain was captured in a study of T-cell reconstitution after alpha-beta-depleted transplantation in children. TCRbeta library preparation incorporated unique molecular identifiers. TCRdb ran MiXCR on the PCR reads and lists one entry per CDR3 protein. The data contain roughly 340,000 distinct CDR3 sequences, 15% to 20% of them singletons. Between the trimmed V and J ends, which lost 5 bases and 3 bases, there was a span of 7 bases. CDR3 length: 11 amino acids. Germline V lookup: CDR1 DFQATT, CDR2 SNEGSKA (reference sequence). This clonotype was sampled from a male patient between 2 and 9 years old who had a stem cell transplant for acute lymphoblastic leukemia, so the T cells may come from the graft donor. The sample consisted of PBMCs, mostly from graft donor cells, taken 360 days after TCRalphabeta/CD19-depleted stem cell transplant. This chain connects TRBV20-1 to TRBJ2-5, with D unresolved. CDR3: CSADPKETQYF. Here the CDR3 DNA reads TGCAGTGCTGACCCTAAAGAGACCCAGTACTTC.